This T cell receptor (beta chain) was sequenced during a study of STAT3 mutations in large granular lymphocyte leukemia. As for the study in general: Immunosuppressive therapy was given to more than half of T-LGLL patients. Notes on the study in general: Every T-LGLL patient had at least one immunodominant TCRbeta clonotype. Persisting codominant clonotypes may have hidden a small pathogenic clone. In about 35% of the 18 patients, new TCR clonotypes emerged after therapy.

Generated by immunoSEQ multiplex PCR, the TCRdb table keeps only in-frame clones and is missing some. Of around 26,000 clones in the sample, 94% were seen once. Comments on this clone: Its specificity is not known.

The CDR3 has 15 amino acids. Germline V gives CDR1 SQVTM, CDR2 ANQGSEA. The ends were cut back, 7 bases at V and 2 bases at J, with 20 bases in the middle. The rearrangement uses TRBV29-1 and TRBJ1-2; possibly TRBD1 for D (6 bases). The sequencing input was peripheral blood mononuclear cells. The source is a middle-aged man with T-cell large granular lymphocyte leukemia. Some clones in this sample may be carry-over from other donors' samples. The CDR3 loop reads CSADRGRGPNYGYTF. The DNA of the CDR3 is TGCAGCGCCGATAGGGGCAGGGGACCAAACTATGGCTACACCTTC.